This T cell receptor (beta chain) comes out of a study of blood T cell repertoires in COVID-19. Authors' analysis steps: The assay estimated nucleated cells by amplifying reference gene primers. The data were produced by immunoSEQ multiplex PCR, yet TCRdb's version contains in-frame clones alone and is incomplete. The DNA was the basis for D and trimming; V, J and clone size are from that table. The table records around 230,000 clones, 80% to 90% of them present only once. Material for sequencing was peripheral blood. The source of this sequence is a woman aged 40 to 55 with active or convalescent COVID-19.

CDR3 DNA sequence: TGTGCTAGTGGTTTTATCGCAGTGCCGCCCCACGAGCAGTACTTC. As protein: CASGFIAVPPHEQYF. The genes are TRBV12-5 and TRBJ2-7; D unresolved. V was trimmed by 3 bases and J by 5 bases, leaving 17 bases between them. From germline, CDR1 is LGHNT and CDR2 FRNRAP. CDR3 length equals 15 residues. The whole variable domain, remainder taken from reference TRBV12-5 and TRBJ2-7, is DARVTQTPRHKVTEMGQEVTMRCQPILGHNTVFWYRQTMMQGLELLAYFRNRAPLDDSGMPKDRFSAEMPDATLATLKIQPSEPRDSAVYFCASGFIAVPPHEQYFGPGTRLTVT.